One TCR beta chain is described in this entry. The target of this receptor is not known. No clone much larger than this one lies a single base away; base qualities are absent. Including the terminal cysteine and phenylalanine, the CDR3 comprises 14 residues. Only the CDR3 region is kept as DNA, spanning 42 bases read in frame from base 1. Via the germline V gene (reference sequence), CDR1 is SEHNR and CDR2 FQNEAQ. The germline V end is reduced by 2 bases and the J end by 5 bases; junction bases left unmatched: 5. The library came from the immunoSEQ multiplex PCR assay. For the multiplex PCR, a mixture combining 60 forward primers for TCR Vbeta segments and 13 reverse primers for TCR Jbeta segments was used. The CDR3 region of rearranged TCR beta genes was amplified from genomic DNA by a multiplex PCR assay. On the Illumina HiSeq System, the amplified TCR beta libraries were sequenced as 87-base-pair reads. In the authors' own workflow: A later analysis tallied 80 million to 95 million unique TCR beta chains across the 666 repertoires, and approximately 12 million of those chains were shared by two or more donors. Raw reads were error-corrected and collapsed into unique sequences by a nearest-neighbor algorithm in which closely related sequences were merged to remove PCR and sequencing errors. Alignment of CDR3 sequences to IMGT reference sequences was used to assign V, D and J gene segments. For a sequence to be retained, at least a six-nucleotide match to both a V gene segment and a J gene segment was required. Rearrangements were called productive when the CDR3 lacked stop codons and stayed in frame with V and J; all others were non-productive. Following IMGT convention, CDR3 was defined as the stretch from the second conserved V-encoded cysteine up to the conserved J-encoded phenylalanine. The earlier analysis of some 580 of the donors excluded any sequence lacking an unambiguous match to a single V gene segment. In an earlier analysis of approximately 500 of the donors, a V segment was called functional when productive rearrangements were above 56.7%, and segregating when the standard deviation between donors exceeded 5%. To diagnose cytomegalovirus status from the catalog of TCR beta chain sequences, a statistical classification framework was built. A later analysis assigned V and J genes by comparing TCR nucleotide sequences with IMGT/GENE-DB human TR gene sequences. Using the TCRdist pipeline, a later analysis assigned CDR3 sequences along with most-parsimonious VDJ recombination scenarios. In a later analysis, each TCR beta chain was defined by its CDR3 amino acid sequence together with its V-gene family, and reads without a unique V-gene family were excluded. To address suspected cross-contamination and a sequencing artifact, a later analysis removed around 600 highly shared, low-generation-probability nucleotide sequences. For each public chain, a later analysis derived a clonal expansion index from normalized ranks of inferred template counts within each repertoire. A later analysis computed generation probabilities with a VDJ recombination model fitted to out-of-frame rearrangements, and checked the results against IGoR. In a later analysis, TCR-TCR, TCR-HLA and TCR-CMV co-occurrence was scored with hypergeometric tests, and a repertoire-size bias correction was applied to TCR pairs. False discovery rates were estimated in a later analysis by permuting HLA or CMV assignments 20 times. In a later analysis, co-occurring TCRs were grouped using DBSCAN, with TCRdist sequence similarity added in when clustering inside HLA-allele-positive subsets. Repertoires with fewer than 30,000 or more than 120,000 public chains, plus five repertoires with anomalous nucleotide sharing, were excluded from co-occurrence clustering. Here the immuneACCESS table is served through TCRdb, limited to in-frame sequences with V and J called. Missing clones are a known gap in these copies; in checked studies unresolved V genes cover under half, and the rest lacks a known reason. V and J calls and clone size are copied from that table; D and trimming were computed from the DNA. The sample table contains about 150,000 clones; only one count was recorded for about 80% of them. The ten largest make up 9.5% to 15% of the sample.

The cohort comprised 666 healthy bone marrow donors. At the time of sampling, all cohort members were nominally healthy, though unrecorded immune exposures were likely present. The donor tested CMV seropositive, placing the donor among the 310 or so seropositive members of the cohort. A peripheral blood sample was collected from each donor, and TCR beta sequencing was performed on peripheral blood mononuclear cells. The Qiagen DNeasy Blood Extraction Kit was used to extract genomic DNA from the blood cell samples. The record originates from a study of cytomegalovirus exposure and HLA in healthy donors (dated by TCRdb to the late 2010s). Regarding the study in general: In an earlier analysis of 587 of the donors, about 270 Gb of sequence data and some 100 million unique TCR beta sequences from 180 million or so T cells were reported. Because of strong linkage in the cohort, roughly five DR-DQ haplotypes were treated as single units for association and clustering. The T cell repertoires of around 670 subjects were profiled by immunosequencing and related to cytomegalovirus serostatus. An early release covering approximately 600 HLA-typed donors comprised roughly 300 gigabases of sequencing data and approximately 80 million unique TCR sequences. In a later genetic analysis, genome-wide SNP genotypes for about 60% of the 666 donors were used, and that subset was treated as a discovery cohort. Typing coverage varied by locus: roughly 629-640 donors for A, B, C, DRB1 and DQB1; roughly 520 for DQA1; over 600 for DPA1; fewer than 480 for DPB1. Every repertoire in the discovery cohort had been generated on one and the same sequencing platform. An earlier analysis of 587 of the donors used high-throughput TCR beta sequencing to judge whether each TCR beta V gene segment behaved as functional or pseudogenic. The study combined high-throughput TCR immunosequencing, statistical association of individual TCRs with disease status, and machine learning to predict cytomegalovirus infection status. To study patterns of TCR occurrence, a later analysis re-analyzed previously published TCR beta repertoires from 666 donors and added high-resolution HLA genotyping. The study aimed to test whether cataloging public T cell receptors could reveal signatures of past pathogen exposure. HLA typing included class I and class II loci at four-digit resolution. Alongside the repertoire data, information on donor age, sex, ethnicity and CMV serostatus was compiled. In the later analysis, no new phenotypic data were used to find candidate immune exposures; instead, reliance was placed on TCR beta sequences and their occurrence across donors. A separate validation cohort of more than 100 different subjects was used in addition to the approximately 610-subject first cohort. Across about 370 genotyped donors of the cohort, an average of roughly 200,000 unique TCR beta nucleotide sequences per donor were sequenced, and approximately 17% of those sequences were non-productive. Of the approximately 400 genotyped donors, 81% were placed in the genetic ancestry cluster associated with self-reported Caucasian donors. Overall study outcomes, separate from this receptor: In this cohort, only TCR beta chains were sequenced, and detectable features were limited by the absence of alpha or paired-chain data. Broadly in line with IMGT annotations, most TCR beta V segments showed up in productive rearrangements about 87% or about 30% of the time in an earlier analysis of under 700 of the donors. A group of highly shared sequence variants was considered likely to be a technical artifact of the sequencing pipeline. Because counts were too low, about 18 rarely observed V segments, including chromosome 9 orphons, were excluded from the earlier analysis of 500 to 700 of the donors. In vitro tests confirmed that a few of the cytomegalovirus-associated TCR beta chains recognize cytomegalovirus antigens. Across donors, most TCR sequences were observed very rarely, whereas some public TCRs were present in many individuals. The presence/absence analyses assumed that sequencing depth was roughly uniform across donors, and that assumption may not be true. A further reported finding was that TCR beta sequences accurately predicted the HLA-A and HLA-B alleles for most subjects in the first cohort. In a later analysis, TCR association rates were found to vary across HLA loci, with the most associated TCRs seen for DRB1 alleles and the fewest for HLA-C alleles. The authors suggested that the approach could potentially be extended to other disease states and immunological phenotypes. A later genetic analysis reported fewer N-insertions in productive TCRs among donors in an Asian-associated ancestry cluster than the approximately 670-donor mean. The study gave a list of some 150 TCR beta chains associated with cytomegalovirus. In a later analysis, most CMV-associated TCR beta chains were found to appear HLA-restricted, with HLA associations seemingly driven largely by CMV exposure. An association between a missense DCLRE1C variant and V-gene and J-gene trimming of TCR beta chains was found in a later genetic analysis and replicated in an independent cohort. Some IMGT-functional V segments, including TRBV6-2 and TRBV6-3, could not be told apart with the 87-base-pair reads, so those segments were excluded. Correlated functional status among segregating V segments might reflect linkage disequilibrium, but an unknown experimental factor could not be ruled out. The classifier was reported to diagnose cytomegalovirus status with high specificity and sensitivity in both the original and validation cohorts. Several of the top co-occurrence clusters appeared to be linked to parvovirus B19, influenza, CMV and Epstein-Barr virus, according to a later analysis. A later analysis associated 15,000 to 20,000 TCR beta sequences with specific HLA alleles at a false discovery rate of 0.05. For the cohort, immune exposure information was limited to CMV serostatus. Strong co-occurrence of HLA alleles, especially DR and DQ, made assigning TCR associations to individual alleles difficult. In a later analysis, HLA-associated TCR beta chains showed more clonal expansion and lower generation probabilities than non-associated chains that were equally common. HLA typing was unavailable for some donors at each locus, so association tests used only the typed subset.

This receptor chain uses TRBV7-9 and TRBJ1-1, with 7 junctional bases fitting TRBD1. The source is a man between 25 and 39 years old in good health and CMV-seropositive. Sequencing was done on a sample of PBMCs. The nucleotides read TGTGCCAGCAGCTTAACCCAGGGGGTGACTGAAGCTTTCTTT. The translation is CASSLTQGVTEAFF.